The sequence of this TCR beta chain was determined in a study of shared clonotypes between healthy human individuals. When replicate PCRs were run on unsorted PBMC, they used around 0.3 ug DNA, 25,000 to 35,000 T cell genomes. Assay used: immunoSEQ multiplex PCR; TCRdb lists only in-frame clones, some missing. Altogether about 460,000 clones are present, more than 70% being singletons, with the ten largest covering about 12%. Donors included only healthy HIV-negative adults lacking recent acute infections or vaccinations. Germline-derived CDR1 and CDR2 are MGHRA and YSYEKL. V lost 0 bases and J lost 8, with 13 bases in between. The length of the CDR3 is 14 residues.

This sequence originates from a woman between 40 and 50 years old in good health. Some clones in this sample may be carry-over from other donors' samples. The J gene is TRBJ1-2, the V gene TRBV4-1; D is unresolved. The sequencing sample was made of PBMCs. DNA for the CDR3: TGCGCCAGCAGCCAAGATGGAGGGTTTCTCGGCTACACCTTC. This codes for CASSQDGGFLGYTF.